The entry that follows covers one T cell receptor (beta chain) sequence. This sample was included in a study of tumor-infiltrating lymphocytes in oesophageal squamous cell carcinoma. TCRdb processed the PCR reads anew with MiXCR; each CDR3 protein has one entry. The data contain 17,000 or so distinct CDR3 sequences, 47% of them seen just once; the ten biggest clones take up 44%. The germline V gene has CDR1 SEHNR and CDR2 FQNEAQ (reference sequence). This CDR3 has 15 amino acids. The V end lost 0 bases, the J end lost 3 bases, and 9 bases lay between the germline ends. The sequencing input was normal esophageal tissue next to the tumor. V gene TRBV7-9 combines with J gene TRBJ2-1, with D possibly matching TRBD1 (5 bases). The sequence derives from a female donor with esophageal squamous cell carcinoma. CDR3 protein: CASSLAGANYNEQFF. The CDR3 nucleotides read TGTGCCAGCAGCTTAGCAGGGGCCAACTACAATGAGCAGTTCTTC. Full variable domain (remainder filled in from reference TRBV7-9 and TRBJ2-1): DTGVSQNPRHKITKRGQNVTFRCDPISEHNRLYWYRQTLGQGPEFLTYFQNEAQLEKSRLLSDRFSAERPKGSFSTLEIQRTEQGDSAMYLCASSLAGANYNEQFFGPGTRLTVL.